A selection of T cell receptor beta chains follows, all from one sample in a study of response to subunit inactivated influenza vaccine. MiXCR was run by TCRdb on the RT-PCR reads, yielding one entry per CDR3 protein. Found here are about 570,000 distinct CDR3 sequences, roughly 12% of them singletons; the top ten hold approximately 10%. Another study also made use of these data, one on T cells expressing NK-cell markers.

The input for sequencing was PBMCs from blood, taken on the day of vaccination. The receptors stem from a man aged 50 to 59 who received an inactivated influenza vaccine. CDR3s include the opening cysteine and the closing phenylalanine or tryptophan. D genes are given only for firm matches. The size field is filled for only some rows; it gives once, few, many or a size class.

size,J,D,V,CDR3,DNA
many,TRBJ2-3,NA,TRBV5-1,CASSHLIRRGPDTQYF,TGCGCCAGCAGCCATCTCATCCGTAGGGGCCCAGATACGCAGTATTTT
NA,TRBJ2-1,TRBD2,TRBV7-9,CASSPSGPTLYNEQFF,TGTGCCAGCAGCCCTAGCGGGCCCACCCTCTACAATGAGCAGTTCTTC
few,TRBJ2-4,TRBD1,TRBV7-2,CASTPGTGAIQYF,TGTGCCAGCACACCCGGGACAGGGGCCATTCAGTACTTC
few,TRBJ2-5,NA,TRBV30,CAWNPGMEKTQYF,TGTGCCTGGAACCCCGGGATGGAGAAGACCCAGTACTTC
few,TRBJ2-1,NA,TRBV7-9,CASSLGRLNNEQFF,TGTGCCAGCAGCTTAGGGAGGCTGAACAATGAGCAGTTCTTC
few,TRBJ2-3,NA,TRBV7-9,CASSATSDTQYF,TGTGCCAGCAGCGCTACGTCAGATACGCAGTATTTT
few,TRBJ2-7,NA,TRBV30,CAWSRGADNEQYF,TGTGCCTGGAGCCGGGGGGCCGACAACGAGCAGTACTTC
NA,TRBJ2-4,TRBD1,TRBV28,CASRTTGEYVQNIQYF,TGTGCCAGCAGGACGACAGGGGAATACGTTCAAAACATTCAGTACTTC
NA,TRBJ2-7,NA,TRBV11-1,CASIFYEASSSYEQYF,TGTGCCAGCATCTTCTACGAGGCCTCGAGCTCCTACGAGCAGTACTTC
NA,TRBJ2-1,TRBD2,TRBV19,CASRRLLADNEQFF,TGTGCCAGTAGGAGATTACTAGCGGACAATGAGCAGTTCTTC